This TCR beta chain came from a study of Ad26.COV2.S vaccination and SARS-CoV-2 variants. General study results and limits: People who got the vaccine had more spike-specific TCR breadth than people who got placebo. Post-vaccination spike-specific CD8+ and CD4+ T cell responses reportedly had substantial breadth.

V was trimmed by 7 bases and J by 7 bases, leaving 19 bases between them. Germline V gene data show CDR1 as SNHLY and CDR2 as FYNNEI. The CDR3 spans 14 residues. Assay: immunoSEQ multiplex PCR; the TCRdb copy retains only in-frame clones and omits some. The sample yields roughly 140,000 clones, 80% to 90% seen once. As to this clone: The antigen is unknown.

This receptor was taken from a human donor who had recovered from COVID-19. J is TRBJ1-2 and V is TRBV2; D is unclear. Sequenced material: peripheral blood, taken after recovery from COVID-19. For the CDR3, the DNA is TGTGCCAGCACACGCGGCCCCGAAGCAGGTGGCTACACCTTC. Amino acid sequence: CASTRGPEAGGYTF.